The clone carrying this T cell receptor (beta chain) was recorded many times. Its target is unknown. Individual cDNA molecules had unique molecular identifiers attached to them by the library. TCRdb itself ran the RACE reads through MiXCR, one entry per CDR3 protein. The sample carries about 130,000 distinct CDR3 sequences, roughly 9% recorded once. The data are from a study of human T cells and chemical hapten exposure. On the study more broadly: TCR yields per sample varied mostly from small pooled library volume differences. The study, taken as a whole, reports: TCRs exceeding 1 in 1000 frequency stayed unchanged with DPC sensitization.

V gave up 6 bases and J gave up 2 bases; unmatched junction bases: 6. This CDR3 comprises 15 residues. Noted time point: healthy volunteer bleed at 2 weeks. Unseparated into fractions, whole blood served as the source from which total RNA was extracted. Sequencing used whole blood. This TCR was recovered from a male donor in good health. Some clones in this sample may be carry-over from other donors' samples. The chain links TRBV12-3 or TRBV12-4 to TRBJ2-5, with TRBD2 matching over 10 bases. Written as DNA, the CDR3 is TGTGCCAGCAGCCTAGCGGGAGCGAGTCAAGAGACCCAGTACTTC. It codes for CASSLAGASQETQYF.